The 14 T cell receptor beta chains below were found in one sample sequenced in a study of Ad26.COV2.S vaccination and SARS-CoV-2 variants. Treatment meaning: around 19 received Ad26.COV2.S at low or high dose, single or two shots; roughly 5 received placebo; per-sample allocation not given. The investigators took samples on day 63 after the first vaccine or placebo injection. The assay was immunoSEQ multiplex PCR, and TCRdb's table has in-frame clones only and misses some. In the table there are 240,000 or so clones, 85% to 90% of which are singletons. The sample consisted of peripheral blood, taken in a trial of Ad26.COV2.S vaccine versus placebo. The receptors were gathered from a person between 18 and 65 years old who received the Ad26.COV2.S COVID-19 vaccine or a placebo.

This rearrangement joins TRBV6-1 to TRBJ2-1; D might be TRBD2 (6 bases). Trimming left V 2 bases short and J 7 bases short, with 18 bases between. This CDR3 spans 16 amino acids. Germline V gene data show CDR1 as MNHNS and CDR2 as SASEGT. CDR3 nucleotides: TGTGCCAGCAGTGAAAGGGTTAGCGGATTGTCAAATGAGCAGTTCTTC. It codes for CASSERVSGLSNEQFF.

The J gene is TRBJ1-6, the V gene TRBV28; the D gene is possibly TRBD1 (6 bases). The ends were cut back, 5 bases at V and 7 bases at J, with 15 bases in the middle. The CDR3 totals 15 residues. The V gene's germline CDR1 is MDHEN and CDR2 SYDVKM. The CDR3 DNA follows: TGTGCCAGCAGTCCCCGGGGGGGGCGGAATTCACCCCTCCACTTT. Translating it yields CASSPRGGRNSPLHF.

The J gene is TRBJ2-7, the V gene TRBV7-9; D is unresolved. V lost 3 bases, J lost 0 bases, and 6 bases lay in between. The CDR3 has 13 residues. From germline, CDR1 is SEHNR and CDR2 FQNEAQ (reference sequence). The CDR3 bases are TGTGCCAGCAGCTTCCTGAACTCCTACGAGCAGTACTTC. Encoded protein: CASSFLNSYEQYF.

The chain is built from TRBV10-3 and TRBJ2-2; D is unclear. Per germline, CDR1 ENHRY and CDR2 SYGVKD. V was cut by 6 bases and J by 2 bases, with 4 bases left in between. The CDR3 sequence is 12 residues long. The CDR3 spells CAISLNTGELFF. In nucleotides, the CDR3 is TGTGCCATCAGCCTAAACACCGGGGAGCTGTTTTTT.

The CDR3 region is CASTQGATGYEQYF. For the CDR3, the DNA is TGCGCCAGCACCCAGGGAGCTACTGGCTACGAGCAGTACTTC. The V and J genes are TRBV5-1 and TRBJ2-7, with D perhaps assigned TRBD1 or TRBD2 (5 bases each). Per germline, CDR1 SGHRS and CDR2 YFSETQ. V was shortened by 6 bases and J by 3 bases, with 16 bases between the two germline ends. The CDR3 is made up of 14 amino acids.

This rearrangement joins TRBV28 to TRBJ2-7; D not certain. The CDR3 has 16 residues. Deletions cut 5 bases from V and 6 bases from J, with 23 bases between. Germline V lookup: CDR1 MDHEN, CDR2 SYDVKM. The CDR3, as DNA: TGTGCCAGCAGTCCCTACCCCAGCAGGCGAGGAGCCGAGCAGTACTTC. As protein: CASSPYPSRRGAEQYF.

The rearrangement uses TRBV11-2 and TRBJ1-2; D is uncertain. Germline assignment: CDR1 SGHAT and CDR2 FQNNGV. Trimming cost V 5 bases and J 7 bases, with 14 bases left between them. CDR3 length: 13 residues. DNA of the CDR3: TGTGCCAGCAGCCTCTCGAGCTGGGTTGGCTACACCTTC. It encodes CASSLSSWVGYTF.

The chain joins TRBV7-2 to TRBJ2-7, with 8 bases aligning to TRBD2. V lost 4 bases, J lost 6 bases, and 20 bases stayed unmatched. The CDR3 consists of 18 residues. The germline V gene encodes CDR1 SGHTA and CDR2 FQGNSA. DNA for the CDR3: TGTGCCAGCAGCTCACGAGGGAGGATAGCGGGACGAGGCCTCGAGCAGTACTTC. Its translation is CASSSRGRIAGRGLEQYF.

This rearrangement joins TRBV30 to TRBJ2-5; TRBD2 agrees at 9 bases. The length of the CDR3 is 16 residues. The trim removed 0 bases at V and 1 base at J, leaving 6 bases unmatched. Germline loops: CDR1 GTSNPN, CDR2 SVGIG (reference sequence). CDR3 coding DNA: TGTGCCTGGAGTGTATGGTCTAGCGGGGTCCAAGAGACCCAGTACTTC. This translates into CAWSVWSSGVQETQYF.

The V and J genes are TRBV7-6 and TRBJ2-2; TRBD1 might be the D (6 bases). The CDR3 has 18 amino acids. Trimming left V 5 bases short and J 6 bases short, with 25 bases between. The germline gives CDR1 SGHVS, CDR2 FNYEAQ. The CDR3 loop is CASSVGVQQGKAAGELFF. CDR3 bases: TGTGCCAGCAGCGTCGGGGTCCAACAGGGAAAGGCGGCCGGGGAGCTGTTTTTT. Filled out from reference TRBV7-6 and TRBJ2-2, the complete variable domain reads GAGVSQSPRYKVTKRGQDVALRCDPISGHVSLYWYRQALGQGPEFLTYFNYEAQQDKSGLPNDRFSAERPEGSISTLTIQRTEQRDSAMYRCASSVGVQQGKAAGELFFGEGSRLTVL.

This sequence joins TRBV3-1 (or the pseudogene TRBV3-2) and TRBJ2-7; the match to TRBD2 covers 9 bases. V shed 6 bases and J 5 bases; nucleotides not matched to a gene: 11. CDR1 and CDR2 (germline): LGHDT, YNNKEL (reference sequence). The CDR3 loop spans 15 amino acids. CDR3 bases: TGTGCCAGCAGTCAAAGCGGACTAGCGTCCCACGAGCAGTACTTC. Translating it yields CASSQSGLASHEQYF.

This sequence joins TRBV9 and TRBJ2-5, with TRBD2 matching over 13 bases. Per germline, CDR1 SGDLS and CDR2 YYNGEE. The J segment lost 7 bases and the V segment lost 4 bases, leaving 10 bases of the junction unmatched. The CDR3 has 16 residues. The CDR3 nucleotides are TGTGCCAGCAGCCCTGGGGGGACTAGCGGGGTTTGGACCCAGTACTTC. Residues: CASSPGGTSGVWTQYF. The full variable domain, in which reference TRBV9 and TRBJ2-5 provide the parts outside the CDR3, is DSGVTQTPKHLITATGQRVTLRCSPRSGDLSVYWYQQSLDQGLQFLIQYYNGEERAKGNILERFSAQQFPDLHSELNLSSLELGDSALYFCASSPGGTSGVWTQYFGPGTRLLVL.

This chain joins TRBV29-1 and TRBJ1-1; 8 bases agree with TRBD1. Trimming removed 5 bases from V and 0 bases from J; junction bases left unmatched: 2. The CDR3 covers 13 residues. From germline, CDR1 is SQVTM and CDR2 ANQGSEA. The chain's CDR3 is CSVQGAMNTEAFF. CDR3 sequence (DNA): TGCAGCGTTCAGGGGGCCATGAACACTGAAGCTTTCTTT. Complete variable domain (other parts from reference TRBV29-1 and TRBJ1-1): SAVISQKPSRDICQRGTSLTIQCQVDSQVTMMFWYRQQPGQSLTLIATANQGSEATYESGFVIDKFPISRPNLTFSTLTVSNMSPEDSSIYLCSVQGAMNTEAFFGQGTRLTVV.

The chain combines TRBV28 with TRBJ1-2; D is ambiguous. Trimming shortened V by 8 bases and J by 1 base, and 8 bases separated the two germline ends. The CDR3 length is 12 residues. Germline V gives CDR1 MDHEN, CDR2 SYDVKM. CDR3 nucleotides: TGTGCCAGCCAGGCCCTTAACTATGGCTACACCTTC. This sequence encodes CASQALNYGYTF.